This entry is about one T cell receptor (beta chain). This clonotype occurred a few times. Its target antigen remains unknown. Base qualities are missing; no much larger clone stands one base away. Every donor was a healthy Caucasian. The twin cohort comprised three pairs of female monozygotic twins, all aged roughly 18 to 29 years. Peripheral blood mononuclear cells were the source from which RNA for the TCR libraries was isolated. This entry belongs to a study of identical twins (dated by TCRdb to the mid-2010s). At the level of the whole study: To test whether fetal clonotypes persist, the study used deep sequencing on TCR alpha and beta repertoires from monozygotic twins, unrelated adults of various ages, and cord blood. To rule out contamination, the twin experiments were replicated at different times with different library preparation protocols. Results and caveats for the whole study, not just this receptor: Zero-insertion analyses could be partly confounded by invariant T cells such as MAIT and iNKT, though diverse VJ usage argued against such confounding for most clonotypes. Out-of-frame TCR alpha sharing in monozygotic twins was systematically underestimated by recombination models, whereas sharing between unrelated individuals was in agreement with the recombination models. Abundant cord blood beta clonotypes carried fewer insertions; young adult naive repertoires showed a weaker similar trend, while memory repertoires showed none. The excess sharing between twins in beta out-of-frame sequences was weaker because fewer shared sequences reduced the signal-to-noise ratio. Compared with coincidental sharing between unrelated individuals, an excess of low generation-probability sequences was observed among out-of-frame TCR alpha sequences shared between twins. Because the same donors could not be followed over many years, conclusions were based on cross-sectional statistical analysis.

Receptor libraries were prepared by 5' RACE. The listed sequencing device is Illumina HiSeq 2000. Template switching added a universal primer binding site, and the final cDNA carried a unique molecular identifier that allowed TCR cDNA molecules to be counted accurately. Specific primers in the conserved constant-segment region were used to synthesize first-strand cDNA for TCR alpha and beta chains. To control for contamination, every cDNA library was double barcoded, receiving both a SMART-Mk sample barcode and Illumina barcodes. Two successive PCR steps introduced TruSeq adapter sequences along with Illumina sample barcodes. TCR alpha and beta cDNA libraries were sequenced on the Illumina HiSeq platform with custom primers. In the original analysis: MiGEC processed the raw reads to extract unique molecular identifiers, while MiXCR was used to determine the CDR3 positions. Recombination models were inferred per individual with the repgenHMM and IGoR tools using an EM algorithm. The tcR package in R was used for shared clonotype analysis, with sharing normalized by the product of cloneset sizes. To study raw recombination free of thymic and clonal selection effects, out-of-frame nonproductive sequences were analyzed. The public reads were reprocessed in TCRdb via fastp at Q25 and MiXCR, keeping in-frame beta chains. For every CDR3 protein sequence, its rows merge into one entry that carries the most common genes and DNA. TCRdb's processing, not the authors' own work, is the source of the V and J calls. Across this sample there are under 800,000 distinct CDR3 sequences, with 20% to 25% seen only once. The top ten clonotypes cover about 4.5% of the sample.

The sample was also linked to a second study, of T cells expressing NK-cell markers. Reported in the second study: TCR beta-chain repertoires were profiled in sorted CD3+CD56+NKG2C+, CD3+CD56+NKG2C- and CD3+CD56-NKG2C+ T-cell subsets from eight donors. Among the eight sequenced donors, only one was HCMV-seronegative, while the other seven were HCMV-seropositive. To restrict sorting to alphabetaTCR-expressing T cells, an anti-gammadeltaTCR antibody was added in several experiments. In more than five donors, the dominant CD3+CD56+NKG2C+ clonotypes ranked among the top 10 CD8+ clonotypes, making up about 1.0-8% of CD8+ T cells. Those dominant clonotypes were again the most abundant among CD3+CD56-NKG2C+ cells in a handful of donors, at roughly 28.3-65%. Whether the expanded NKG2C-expressing T cell clones were specific for HCMV antigens remained unclear. All eight donors whose samples were sequenced were randomly selected healthy volunteers, three of them men and five women. To determine HCMV serostatus, a commercial ELISA kit was used to detect HCMV-specific IgG in serum. Bulk peripheral blood T-cell repertoires were additionally sequenced from unsorted PBMC for about 6 donors. MIGEC handled demultiplexing of the reads and grouping by UMI, while MiTCR was used to assemble and quantify clonotypes. To exclude erroneous sequences, only TCR cDNA sequences supported by at least two reads were retained. The tcR package was used for downstream repertoire analysis, and clonotypes were matched between fractions using CDR3 nucleotide sequence together with V segment. VDJmatch was used to annotate antigen specificity against VDJdb, with one amino acid substitution in CDR3 permitted.

The origin of this receptor is a woman aged 18-29 years in good health. Input material: PBMCs.

The CDR3 amino acid sequence is: CSARSYPTSTDTQYF. The nucleotide sequence reads as follows: TGCAGTGCTCGGTCCTATCCCACTAGCACAGATACGCAGTATTTT. The rearrangement joined TRBV20-1 to TRBJ2-3; too little of a D gene remains to name it. Taken from the germline V gene (reference sequence), the CDR1 and CDR2 loops are DFQATT and SNEGSKA. V and J are truncated by 5 bases and 0 bases respectively, leaving an intervening sequence of 15 bases. Its CDR3 holds 15 amino acids, cysteine through phenylalanine. The sequence is cut down to CDR3 DNA, 45 bases in frame from base 1.